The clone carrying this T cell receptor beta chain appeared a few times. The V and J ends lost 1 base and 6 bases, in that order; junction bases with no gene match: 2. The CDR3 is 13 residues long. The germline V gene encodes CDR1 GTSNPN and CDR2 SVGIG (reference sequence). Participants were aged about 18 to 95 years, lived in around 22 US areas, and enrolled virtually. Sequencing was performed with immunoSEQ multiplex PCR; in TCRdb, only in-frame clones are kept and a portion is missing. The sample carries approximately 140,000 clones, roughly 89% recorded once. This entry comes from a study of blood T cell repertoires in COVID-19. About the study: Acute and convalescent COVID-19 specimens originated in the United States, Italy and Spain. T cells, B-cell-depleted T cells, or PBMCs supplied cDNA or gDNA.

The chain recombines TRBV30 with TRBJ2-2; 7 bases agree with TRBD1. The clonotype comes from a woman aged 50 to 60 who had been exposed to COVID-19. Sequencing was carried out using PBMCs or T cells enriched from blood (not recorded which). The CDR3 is CAWSGQGAGELFF. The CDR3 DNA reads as TGTGCCTGGAGTGGACAGGGCGCCGGGGAGCTGTTTTTT.